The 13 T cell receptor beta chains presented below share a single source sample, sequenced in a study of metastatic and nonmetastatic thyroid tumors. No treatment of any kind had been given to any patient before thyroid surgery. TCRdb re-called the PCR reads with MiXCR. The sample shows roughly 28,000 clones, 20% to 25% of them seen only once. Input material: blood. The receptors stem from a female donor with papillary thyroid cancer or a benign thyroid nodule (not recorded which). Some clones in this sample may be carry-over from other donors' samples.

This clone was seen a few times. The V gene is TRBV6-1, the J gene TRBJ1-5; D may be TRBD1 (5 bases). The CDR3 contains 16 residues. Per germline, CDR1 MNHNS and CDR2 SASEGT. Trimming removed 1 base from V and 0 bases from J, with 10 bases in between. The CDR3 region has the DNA TGTGCCAGCAGTGAAGGACCTCAGGGTAGCAATCAGCCCCAGCATTTT. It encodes CASSEGPQGSNQPQHF.

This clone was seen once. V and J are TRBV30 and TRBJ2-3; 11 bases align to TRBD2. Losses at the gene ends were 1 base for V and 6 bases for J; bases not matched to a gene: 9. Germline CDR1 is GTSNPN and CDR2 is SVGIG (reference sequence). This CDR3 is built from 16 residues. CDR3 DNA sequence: TGTGCCTGGAGTGCACTACTAGCGGGGGCGGGGGATACGCAGTATTTT. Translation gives CAWSALLAGAGDTQYF.

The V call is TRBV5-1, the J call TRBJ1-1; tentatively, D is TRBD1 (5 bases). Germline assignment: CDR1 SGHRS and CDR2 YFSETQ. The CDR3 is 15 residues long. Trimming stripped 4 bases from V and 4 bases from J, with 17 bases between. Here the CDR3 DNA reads TGCGCCAGCAGCCCTGGGGGGTGGGGTGGCACTGAAGCTTTCTTT. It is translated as CASSPGGWGGTEAFF. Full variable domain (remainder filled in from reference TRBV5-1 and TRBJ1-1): KAGVTQTPRYLIKTRGQQVTLSCSPISGHRSVSWYQQTPGQGLQFLFEYFSETQRNKGNFPGRFSGRQFSNSRSEMNVSTLELGDSALYLCASSPGGWGGTEAFFGQGTRLTVV.

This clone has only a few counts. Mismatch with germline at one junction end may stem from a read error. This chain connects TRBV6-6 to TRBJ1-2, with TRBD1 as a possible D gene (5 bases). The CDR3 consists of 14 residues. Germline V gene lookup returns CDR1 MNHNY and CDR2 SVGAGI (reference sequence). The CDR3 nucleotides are TGTGCCAGCAGTTACTCTCCAGGGAGCTATGACTACACCTTC. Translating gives CASSYSPGSYDYTF.

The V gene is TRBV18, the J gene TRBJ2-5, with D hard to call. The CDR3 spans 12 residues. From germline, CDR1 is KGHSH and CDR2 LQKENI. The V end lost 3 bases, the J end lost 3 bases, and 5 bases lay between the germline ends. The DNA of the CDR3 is TGTGCCAGCTCACCGGGTAAAGAGACCCAGTACTTC. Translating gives CASSPGKETQYF.

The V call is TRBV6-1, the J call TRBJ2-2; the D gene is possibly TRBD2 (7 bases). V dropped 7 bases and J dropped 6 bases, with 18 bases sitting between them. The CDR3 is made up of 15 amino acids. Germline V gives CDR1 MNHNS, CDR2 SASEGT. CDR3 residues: CASNPEGGRAGELFF. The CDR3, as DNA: TGTGCCAGCAACCCCGAAGGGGGGAGGGCCGGGGAGCTGTTTTTT.

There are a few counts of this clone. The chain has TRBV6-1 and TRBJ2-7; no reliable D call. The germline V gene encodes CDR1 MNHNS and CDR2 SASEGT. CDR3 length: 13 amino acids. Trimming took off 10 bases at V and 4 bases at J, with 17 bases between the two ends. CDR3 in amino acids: CATRGFDQYEQYF. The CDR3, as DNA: TGTGCCACTCGAGGCTTTGACCAGTACGAGCAGTACTTC.

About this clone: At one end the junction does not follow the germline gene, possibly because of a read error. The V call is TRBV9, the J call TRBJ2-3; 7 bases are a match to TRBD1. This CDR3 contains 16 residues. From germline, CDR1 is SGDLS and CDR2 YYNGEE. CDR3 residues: CASSVEWDSGTDTQYF. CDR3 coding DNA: TGCGCCAGCAGCGTAGAGTGGGACAGTGGTACAGATACGCAGTATTTT. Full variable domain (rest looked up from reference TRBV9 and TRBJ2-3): DSGVTQTPKHLITATGQRVTLRCSPRSGDLSVYWYQQSLDQGLQFLIQYYNGEERAKGNILERFSAQQFPDLHSELNLSSLELGDSALYFCASSVEWDSGTDTQYFGPGTRLTVL.

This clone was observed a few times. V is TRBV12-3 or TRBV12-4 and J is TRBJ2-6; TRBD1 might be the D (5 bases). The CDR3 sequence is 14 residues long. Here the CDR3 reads CGRSPDSSANVLTF. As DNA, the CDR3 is TGTGGCAGAAGCCCCGACAGTTCGGCCAACGTCCTGACTTTC.

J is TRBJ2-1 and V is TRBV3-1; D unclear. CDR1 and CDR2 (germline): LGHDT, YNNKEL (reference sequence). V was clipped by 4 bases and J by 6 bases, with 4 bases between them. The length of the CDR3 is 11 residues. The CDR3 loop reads CASSPCNEQFF. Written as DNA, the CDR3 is TGTGCCAGCAGCCCCTGCAATGAGCAGTTCTTC.

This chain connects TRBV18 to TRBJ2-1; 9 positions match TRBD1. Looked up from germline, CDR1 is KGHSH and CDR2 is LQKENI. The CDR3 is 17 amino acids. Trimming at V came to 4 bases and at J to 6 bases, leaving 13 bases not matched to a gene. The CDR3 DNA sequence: TGTGCCAGCTCACGACTCGGGACAGGGCATAAGGGCAATGAGCAGTTCTTC. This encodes CASSRLGTGHKGNEQFF.

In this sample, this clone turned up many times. In nucleotides, the CDR3 is TGCAGTGCGATCCGGACAGGGGGGTCCGATACGCAGTATTTT. Translation gives CSAIRTGGSDTQYF. The genes are TRBV20-1 and TRBJ2-3; 10 bases agree with TRBD1. Losses at the gene ends were 6 bases for V and 6 bases for J; bases not matched to a gene: 9. CDR1 and CDR2 (germline): DFQATT, SNEGSKA (reference sequence). The CDR3 is 14 amino acids.

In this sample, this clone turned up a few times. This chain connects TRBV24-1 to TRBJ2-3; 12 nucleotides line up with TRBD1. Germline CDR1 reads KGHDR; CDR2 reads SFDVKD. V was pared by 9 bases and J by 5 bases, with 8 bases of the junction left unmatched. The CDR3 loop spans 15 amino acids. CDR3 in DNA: TGTGCCACCGGGGGGGACAGGGGGCTACTAGATACGCAGTATTTT. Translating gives CATGGDRGLLDTQYF.